This T cell receptor (beta chain) is drawn from a study of blood T cell repertoires in COVID-19. Profiling relied on immunoSEQ multiplex PCR, and the TCRdb table lists in-frame clones only, not all of them. The data show fewer than 300,000 clones, about 91% seen once. Germline loops: CDR1 MNHEY, CDR2 SVGEGT. The CDR3 covers 12 residues. V was cut by 4 bases and J by 3 bases, with 7 bases left in between. This clone was recorded once. The clonotype was recovered from a person under 30 with COVID-19, enrolled during active disease. The rearrangement joins TRBV6-2 or TRBV6-3 to TRBJ2-7; unclear D gene. Input material: peripheral blood. CDR3 in DNA: TGTGCCAGCAGTTCAGGATTCTACGAGCAGTACTTC. Translation gives CASSSGFYEQYF.